One TCR beta chain is described in this entry. This sample is part of a study of blood T cell repertoires in COVID-19. About the study: COVID-19 samples collected from the United States, Italy and Spain covered acute and convalescent phases. PBMCs, B-cell-depleted T cells, or T cells provided the cDNA or gDNA that made up the material.

As originally analysed: Amplification with reference gene primers provided the estimates of nucleated cell counts. TCRdb keeps only in-frame clones here, not all; method: immunoSEQ multiplex PCR. The DNA gave D and trimming, while V, J and clone size come from that table. The table has 80,000 to 90,000 clones, approximately 79% seen once. This TCR was recovered from a man between 70 and 80 years old with acute or convalescent COVID-19. The sequencing input was peripheral blood.

This CDR3 reads CASSQEGRGIETQYF. CDR3 sequence (DNA): TGTGCCAGCAGCCAAGAAGGTCGGGGGATCGAGACCCAGTACTTC. The rearrangement joins TRBV3-1 (or the pseudogene TRBV3-2) to TRBJ2-5, with D possibly TRBD2 on 6 matching bases. V was pared by 0 bases and J by 5 bases, with 13 bases between. The CDR3 is 15 amino acids. CDR1 and CDR2 from the germline V gene are LGHDT and YNNKEL (reference sequence).